This TCR beta chain was recorded in a study of CD8+CD57+ T cells in acquired aplastic anemia. It was genomic DNA that served as the template for profiling TCR beta VDJ and CDR3. MiXCR was run by TCRdb on the reads, yielding one entry per CDR3 protein. The table has 200,000 to 250,000 distinct CDR3 sequences, under 65% seen once; the top ten hold 29%. The TCR sequence derives from a human donor in good health. Sequenced material: sorted CD4+, CD8+, or CD8+CD57+ T cells (not recorded which) from PBMCs.

DNA of the CDR3: TGTGCCAGCACGGGAGGTTATAATTCACCCCTCCACTTT. Translation gives CASTGGYNSPLHF. The chain combines TRBV7-6 with TRBJ1-6; D gene ambiguous. The CDR3 has 13 residues. Germline loops: CDR1 SGHVS, CDR2 FNYEAQ. The V gene lost 7 bases and the J gene lost 4 bases, with 8 bases spanning the gap.